This TCR beta chain was sequenced in a study of blood T cell repertoires in COVID-19. In the study overall: Samples of COVID-19 (acute and convalescent) were obtained from the United States, Italy and Spain.

Trimming pared 7 bases from V and 0 bases from J, leaving 9 bases between. CDR3 length equals 13 residues. Per the authors' pipeline: Amplified reference gene primers provided the basis for estimating nucleated cell counts. Assay used: immunoSEQ multiplex PCR; TCRdb lists only in-frame clones, some missing. That table is the source of V, J and clone size, and D and trimming were worked out from the DNA. The table includes about 240,000 clones, roughly four fifths detected once. This sequence was found in a man under 40 who had recovered from COVID-19. V and J are TRBV12-3 or TRBV12-4 and TRBJ1-1; D unresolved. Sequencing was done on a sample of peripheral blood. The CDR3 bases are TGTGCCAGCATACGAGAGATGAACACTGAAGCTTTCTTT. Residues: CASIREMNTEAFF.